The next 11 T cell receptor beta chains were all read from a single sample in a study of T cell repertoires in cytomegalovirus infection. TCRdb itself ran the reads through MiXCR, one entry per CDR3 protein. The sample holds tens of thousands of distinct CDR3 sequences, less than 20% seen once. The antigens of these receptors remain unknown. The material sequenced was CD8+ T cells from cultured PBMCs, taken from culture after CMV antigen stimulation. The receptor source for this set is a human donor in good health (CMV status not recorded). Some clones in this sample may be carry-over from other donors' samples.

This clonotype was counted between two and nine times. The rearrangement joins TRBV7-9 to TRBJ2-2, with TRBD2 as a possible D gene (6 bases). With 5 bases removed from V and 0 bases from J, the gap between germline ends came to 13 bases. Per the germline V gene, CDR1 is SEHNR and CDR2 is FQNEAQ (reference sequence). The CDR3 has 16 residues. DNA for the CDR3: TGTGCCAGCAGCCCCCACGGGGGTGCGAACACCGGGGAGCTGTTTTTT. Translation gives CASSPHGGANTGELFF.

The rearrangement links TRBV7-2 to TRBJ2-3; 11 bases map to TRBD2. V was pared by 6 bases and J by 2 bases, with 4 bases of the junction left unmatched. The CDR3 consists of 15 residues. Germline CDR1 SGHTA, CDR2 FQGNSA. In DNA, the CDR3 is TGTGCCAGCAGTTTTAGCGGGGGGGCCACAGATACGCAGTATTTT. Translated, it gives CASSFSGGATDTQYF.

The chain has TRBV7-8 and TRBJ1-5; no clear D. Deletions cut 9 bases from V and 2 bases from J, with 11 bases between. The CDR3 is 13 residues long. CDR1 and CDR2 from the germline V gene are SGHVS and FQNEAQ. This CDR3 reads CASAMSGNQPQHF. The CDR3 nucleotides are TGTGCCAGTGCCATGAGCGGCAATCAGCCCCAGCATTTT.

This chain uses TRBV5-1 with TRBJ2-7; 7 bases fit TRBD1. Germline V lookup: CDR1 SGHRS, CDR2 YFSETQ. The length of the CDR3 is 12 residues. V lost 5 bases, J lost 3 bases, and 2 bases stayed unmatched. The CDR3 region is CASRGDSYEQYF. For the CDR3, the DNA is TGCGCCAGCAGGGGGGACAGCTACGAGCAGTACTTC.

This chain joins TRBV7-2 and TRBJ2-5, with 9 bases matching TRBD2. The CDR3 is 15 amino acids. Trimming cost V 5 bases and J 4 bases; bases outside gene matches: 8. CDR1 SGHTA and CDR2 FQGNSA come from the germline V gene. The CDR3 loop reads CASSKRGGAGETQYF. The CDR3 nucleotides read TGTGCCAGCAGCAAACGCGGGGGGGCGGGAGAGACCCAGTACTTC.

V gene TRBV25-1 combines with J gene TRBJ1-6; D gene uncertain. This CDR3 contains 13 residues. Germline V gene lookup returns CDR1 MGHDK and CDR2 SYGVNS. V lost 5 bases, J lost 4 bases, and 6 bases lay in between. The CDR3 spells CASSPGYNSPLHF. The CDR3 DNA follows: TGTGCCAGCAGTCCGGGGTATAATTCACCCCTCCACTTT.

This clonotype showed up just a few times. The chain employs TRBV6-5 and TRBJ2-1; 10 bases align to TRBD1. The germline CDR1 and CDR2 sequences are MNHEY and SVGAGI. The CDR3 length is 14 residues. V gave up 7 bases and J gave up 8 bases; unmatched junction bases: 8. The DNA for the CDR3 is TGTGCCAGCAATTATGGGACAGGGGCTTATGAGCAGTTCTTC. Its protein is CASNYGTGAYEQFF.

The chain has TRBV6-2 or TRBV6-3 and TRBJ2-3; TRBD2 agrees at 10 bases. The length of the CDR3 is 15 residues. Germline CDR1 and CDR2: MNHEY and SVGEGT. V shed 8 bases and J 2 bases; nucleotides not matched to a gene: 7. The CDR3: CASGSLAGATDTQYF. CDR3 coding DNA: TGTGCCAGCGGTAGCCTAGCGGGGGCCACAGATACGCAGTATTTT.

This clonotype came up many times. This chain connects TRBV7-8 to TRBJ1-5, with a tentative D call TRBD1 (6 bases). V was shortened by 5 bases and J by 3 bases, with 14 bases between the two germline ends. The CDR3 has 15 residues. In germline, CDR1 is SGHVS, CDR2 FQNEAQ. CDR3 bases: TGTGCCAGCAGCCCCCTCGGGACACTCAATCAGCCCCAGCATTTT. This codes for CASSPLGTLNQPQHF.

The sample holds a few counts of this clonotype. This chain connects TRBV7-9 to TRBJ2-4, with TRBD2 matching 12 bases. The V and J ends lost 5 bases and 8 bases, in that order; junction bases with no gene match: 7. CDR1 and CDR2 from the germline V gene are SEHNR and FQNEAQ (reference sequence). CDR3 length equals 15 residues. DNA for the CDR3: TGTGCCAGCAGCCCGACTAGCGGGGGACCATACATTCAGTACTTC. Translated, it gives CASSPTSGGPYIQYF.

The CDR3 here is CASSIIDPSDTEAFF. The DNA of the CDR3 is TGTGCCAGCAGTATTATAGACCCGTCGGACACTGAAGCTTTCTTT. This chain uses TRBV6-6 with TRBJ1-1; D ambiguous. With 5 bases removed from V and 3 bases from J, the gap between germline ends came to 16 bases. Germline V gene sequence: CDR1 MNHNY, CDR2 SVGAGI (reference sequence). CDR3 size: 15 residues.